This note documents a single T cell receptor (beta chain) sequence. The antigen is undetermined. The data are from a study of vaccination and CD4 T cells after COVID-19. This CDR3 contains 13 residues. With 4 bases removed from V and 3 bases from J, the gap between germline ends came to 9 bases. Germline assignment: CDR1 SGHRS and CDR2 YFSETQ. Cultured CD4+ T-cell DNA underwent Oncomine TCR Beta short-read sequencing. MiXCR was run by TCRdb on the PCR reads, yielding one entry per CDR3 protein. The table has about 2,700 distinct CDR3 sequences, about two fifths seen once; the top ten hold 55% to 70%. The sample's treatment: roughly 10-day PBMC culture with coronavirus spike peptide pools or control peptides (ViraFEST assay). Those CD4+ T cells from the unexposed donor predate the COVID-19 pandemic (2011-2018).

V gene TRBV5-1 combines with J gene TRBJ2-3; D remains ambiguous. The specimen sequenced was CD4+ T cells from blood, cultured in vitro. The TCR originated in a human donor in good health. DNA for the CDR3: TGCGCCAGCAGCCTGGTGGGGACAGATACGCAGTATTTT. It is translated as CASSLVGTDTQYF.